This T cell receptor (beta chain) was documented in a study of T cell changes during pregnancy in multiple sclerosis. Some clones are missing from TCRdb's copy, which holds only in-frame ones; the method was immunoSEQ multiplex PCR. The sample has about 61,000 clones, about 92% seen once. This receptor was taken from a female donor in good health, enrolled as a control in a pregnancy study. This specimen was peripheral blood, taken in the first trimester of pregnancy.

The CDR3 sequence: CASSLVPGGPIQYF. The CDR3 DNA follows: TGCGCCAGCAGCTTGGTGCCAGGGGGACCGATTCAGTACTTC. The chain is built from TRBV5-1 and TRBJ2-4; 7 bases are shared with TRBD1. The V segment lost 0 bases and the J segment 10 bases; nucleotides outside the gene matches: 7. Germline values: CDR1 SGHRS, CDR2 YFSETQ. The CDR3 covers 14 residues.